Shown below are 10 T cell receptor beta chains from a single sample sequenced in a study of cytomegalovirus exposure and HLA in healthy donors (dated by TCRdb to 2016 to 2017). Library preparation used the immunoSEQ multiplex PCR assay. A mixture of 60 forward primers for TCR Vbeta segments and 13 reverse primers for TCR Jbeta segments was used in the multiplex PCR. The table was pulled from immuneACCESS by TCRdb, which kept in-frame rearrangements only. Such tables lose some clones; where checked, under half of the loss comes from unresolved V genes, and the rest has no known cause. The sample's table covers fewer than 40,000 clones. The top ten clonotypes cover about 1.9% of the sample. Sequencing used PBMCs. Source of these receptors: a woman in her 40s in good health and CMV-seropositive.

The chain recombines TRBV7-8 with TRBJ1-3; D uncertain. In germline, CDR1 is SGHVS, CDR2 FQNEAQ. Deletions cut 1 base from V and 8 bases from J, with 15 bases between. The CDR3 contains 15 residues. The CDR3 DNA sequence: TGTGCCAGCAGCTTAGGGATTCGGGTTTTGGACACCATATATTTT. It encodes CASSLGIRVLDTIYF.

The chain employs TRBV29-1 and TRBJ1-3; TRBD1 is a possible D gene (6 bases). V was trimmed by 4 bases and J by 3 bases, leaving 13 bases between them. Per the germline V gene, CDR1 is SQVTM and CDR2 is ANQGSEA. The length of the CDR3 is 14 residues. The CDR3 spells CSVAPQGFGNTIYF. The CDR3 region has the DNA TGCAGCGTTGCACCACAGGGCTTTGGAAACACCATATATTTT.

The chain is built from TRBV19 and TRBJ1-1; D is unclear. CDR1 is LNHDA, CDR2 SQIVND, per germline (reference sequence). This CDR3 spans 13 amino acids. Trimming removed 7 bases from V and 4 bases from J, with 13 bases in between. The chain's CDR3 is CASIGKGSTEAFF. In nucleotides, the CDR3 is TGTGCCAGTATCGGGAAGGGAAGCACTGAAGCTTTCTTT.

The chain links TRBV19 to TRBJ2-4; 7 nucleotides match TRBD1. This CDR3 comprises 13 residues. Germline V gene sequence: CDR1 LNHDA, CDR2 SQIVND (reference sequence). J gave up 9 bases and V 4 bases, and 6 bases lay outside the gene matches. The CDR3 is CASSKTGLGIQYF. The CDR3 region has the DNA TGTGCCAGTAGTAAGACAGGGCTCGGCATTCAGTACTTC.

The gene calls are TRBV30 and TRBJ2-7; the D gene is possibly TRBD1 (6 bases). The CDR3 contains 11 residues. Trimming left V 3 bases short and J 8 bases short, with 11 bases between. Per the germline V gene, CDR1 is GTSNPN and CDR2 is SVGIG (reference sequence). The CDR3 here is CAWSTGYQQYF. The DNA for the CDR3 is TGTGCCTGGAGCACAGGGTATCAGCAGTACTTC.

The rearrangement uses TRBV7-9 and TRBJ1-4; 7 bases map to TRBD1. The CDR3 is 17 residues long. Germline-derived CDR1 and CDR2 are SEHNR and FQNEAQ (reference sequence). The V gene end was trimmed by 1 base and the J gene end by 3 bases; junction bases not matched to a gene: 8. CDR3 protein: CASSLEIQGTANEKLFF. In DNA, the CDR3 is TGTGCCAGCAGCTTAGAAATACAGGGGACAGCTAATGAAAAACTGTTTTTT. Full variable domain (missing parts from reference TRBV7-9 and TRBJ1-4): DTGVSQNPRHKITKRGQNVTFRCDPISEHNRLYWYRQTLGQGPEFLTYFQNEAQLEKSRLLSDRFSAERPKGSFSTLEIQRTEQGDSAMYLCASSLEIQGTANEKLFFGSGTQLSVL.

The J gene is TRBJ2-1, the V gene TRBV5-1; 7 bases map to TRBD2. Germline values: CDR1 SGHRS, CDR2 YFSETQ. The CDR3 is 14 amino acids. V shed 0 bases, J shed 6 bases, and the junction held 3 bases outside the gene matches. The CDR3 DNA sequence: TGCGCCAGCAGCTTGGGAACTAGCGCCAATGAGCAGTTCTTC. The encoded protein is CASSLGTSANEQFF.

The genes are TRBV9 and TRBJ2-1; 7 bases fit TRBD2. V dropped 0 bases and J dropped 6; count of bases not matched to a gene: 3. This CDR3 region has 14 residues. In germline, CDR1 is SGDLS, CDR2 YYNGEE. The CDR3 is CASSVESSGNEQFF. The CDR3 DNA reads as TGTGCCAGCAGCGTAGAGTCTAGCGGCAATGAGCAGTTCTTC.

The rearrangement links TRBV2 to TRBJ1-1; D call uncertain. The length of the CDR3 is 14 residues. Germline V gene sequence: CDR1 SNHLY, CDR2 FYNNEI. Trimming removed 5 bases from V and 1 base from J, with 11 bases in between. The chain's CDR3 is CASSLDGENTEAFF. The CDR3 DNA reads TGTGCCAGCAGTTTGGACGGGGAGAACACTGAAGCTTTCTTT.

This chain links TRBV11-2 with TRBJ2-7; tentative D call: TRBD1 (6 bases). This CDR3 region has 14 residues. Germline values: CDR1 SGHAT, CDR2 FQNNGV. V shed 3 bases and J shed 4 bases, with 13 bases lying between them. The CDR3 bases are TGTGCCAGCAGCTTCCGGGACATTGTATACGAGCAGTACTTC. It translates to CASSFRDIVYEQYF.